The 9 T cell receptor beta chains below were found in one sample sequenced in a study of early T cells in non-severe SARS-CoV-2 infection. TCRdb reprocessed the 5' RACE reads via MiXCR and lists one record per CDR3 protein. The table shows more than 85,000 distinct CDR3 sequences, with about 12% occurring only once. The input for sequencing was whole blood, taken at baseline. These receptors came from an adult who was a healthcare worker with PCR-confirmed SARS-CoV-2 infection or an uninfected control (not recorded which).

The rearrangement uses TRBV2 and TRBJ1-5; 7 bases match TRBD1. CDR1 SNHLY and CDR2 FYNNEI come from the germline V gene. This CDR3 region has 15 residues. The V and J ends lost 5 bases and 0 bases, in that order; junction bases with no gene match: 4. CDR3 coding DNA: TGTGCCAGCAGTCCTGGACAGGTTAGCAATCAGCCCCAGCATTTT. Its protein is CASSPGQVSNQPQHF.

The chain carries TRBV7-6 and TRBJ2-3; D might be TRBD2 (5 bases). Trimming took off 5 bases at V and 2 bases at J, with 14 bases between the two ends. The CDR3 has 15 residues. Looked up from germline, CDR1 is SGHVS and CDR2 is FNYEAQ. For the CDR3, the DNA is TGTGCCAGCAGCGACCAGCGGACCCCCACAGATACGCAGTATTTT. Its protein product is CASSDQRTPTDTQYF.

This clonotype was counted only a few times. CDR3 amino acids: CASSQDRNQPQHF. The CDR3 DNA reads as TGTGCCAGCAGCCAAGACCGGAATCAGCCCCAGCATTTT. The chain couples TRBV27 to TRBJ1-5; D not certain. Germline CDR1 reads MNHEY; CDR2 reads SMNVEV (reference sequence). The CDR3 covers 13 residues. V lost 6 bases and J lost 4, with 10 bases in between.

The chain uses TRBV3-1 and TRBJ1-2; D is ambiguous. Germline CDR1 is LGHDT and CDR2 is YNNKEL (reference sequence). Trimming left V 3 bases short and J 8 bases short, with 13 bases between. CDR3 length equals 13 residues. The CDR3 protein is CASSQAMGGGYTF. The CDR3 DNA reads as TGTGCCAGCAGCCAGGCTATGGGCGGAGGCTACACCTTC.

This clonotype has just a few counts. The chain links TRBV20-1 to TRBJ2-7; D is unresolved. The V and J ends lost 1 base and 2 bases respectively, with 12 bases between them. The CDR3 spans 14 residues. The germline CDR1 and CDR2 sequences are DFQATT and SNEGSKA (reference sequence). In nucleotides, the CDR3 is TGCAGTGCTAGAGGACCGGAGATGACCTACGAGCAGTACTTC. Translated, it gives CSARGPEMTYEQYF.

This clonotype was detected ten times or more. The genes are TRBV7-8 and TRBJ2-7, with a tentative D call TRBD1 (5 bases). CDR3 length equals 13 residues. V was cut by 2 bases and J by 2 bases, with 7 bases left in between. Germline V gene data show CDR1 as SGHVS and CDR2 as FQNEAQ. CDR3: CASSLTGTYEQYF. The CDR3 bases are TGTGCCAGCAGCTTAACAGGCACCTACGAGCAGTACTTC.

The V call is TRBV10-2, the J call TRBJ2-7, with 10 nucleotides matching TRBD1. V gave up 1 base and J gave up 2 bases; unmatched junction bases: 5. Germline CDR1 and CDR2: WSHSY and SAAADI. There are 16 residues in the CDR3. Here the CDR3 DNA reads TGCGCCAGCAGTGAGTTTGGACAGGGGGGCACCTACGAGCAGTACTTC. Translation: CASSEFGQGGTYEQYF.

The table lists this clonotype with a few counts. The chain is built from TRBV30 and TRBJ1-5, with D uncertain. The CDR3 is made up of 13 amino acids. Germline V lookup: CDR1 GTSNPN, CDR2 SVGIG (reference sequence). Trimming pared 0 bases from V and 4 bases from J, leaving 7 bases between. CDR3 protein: CAWSVRPNQPQHF. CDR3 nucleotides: TGTGCCTGGAGTGTAAGACCTAATCAGCCCCAGCATTTT.

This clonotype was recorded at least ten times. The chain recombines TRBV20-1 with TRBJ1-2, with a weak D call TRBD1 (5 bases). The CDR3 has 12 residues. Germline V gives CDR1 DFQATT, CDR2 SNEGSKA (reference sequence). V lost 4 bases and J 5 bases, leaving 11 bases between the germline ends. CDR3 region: CSATGEGYGYTF. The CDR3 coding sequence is TGCAGTGCTACGGGGGAGGGGTATGGCTACACCTTC.